The clone carrying this T cell receptor (beta chain) was seen a single time. Antigen unknown. Collection occurred without any documented infections or immune events in donors. This entry belongs to a study of identifying expanded T cells in peripheral blood. Study-wide findings and caveats: Technical replicates showed roughly 1.2 changed clones; two weeks roughly 15; four weeks 19. Across healthy donors, higher total template counts meant significantly greater approximately two-week count variance.

Produced via immunoSEQ multiplex PCR; TCRdb's table is partial and in-frame only. This table holds over 85,000 clones, 70% to 90% found once. CDR1 LNHDA and CDR2 SQIVND come from the germline V gene (reference sequence). Germline trimming cut 8 bases from V and 2 bases from J; bases unmatched to any gene: 4. The CDR3 runs 13 residues. What was sequenced was blood. The TCR was taken from a person aged 18-69 years in good health. The rearrangement joins TRBV19 to TRBJ2-3, with TRBD1 matching over 7 bases. CDR3 protein: CASSGGPTDTQYF. The CDR3 nucleotides are TGTGCCAGTTCAGGGGGACCCACAGATACGCAGTATTTT.